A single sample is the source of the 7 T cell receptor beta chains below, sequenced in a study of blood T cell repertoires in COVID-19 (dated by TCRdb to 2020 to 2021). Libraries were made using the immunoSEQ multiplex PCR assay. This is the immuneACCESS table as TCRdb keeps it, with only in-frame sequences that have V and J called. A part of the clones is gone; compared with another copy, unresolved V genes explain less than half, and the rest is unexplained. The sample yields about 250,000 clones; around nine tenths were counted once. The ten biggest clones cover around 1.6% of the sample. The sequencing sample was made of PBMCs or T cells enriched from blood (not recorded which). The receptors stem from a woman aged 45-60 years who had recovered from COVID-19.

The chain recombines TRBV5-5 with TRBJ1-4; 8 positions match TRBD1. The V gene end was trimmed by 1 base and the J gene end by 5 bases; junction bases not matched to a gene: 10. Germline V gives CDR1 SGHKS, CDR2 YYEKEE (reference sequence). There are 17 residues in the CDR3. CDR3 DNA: TGTGCCAGCAGCTTGTACATCAGGGGGCGTTCGAATGAAAAACTGTTTTTT. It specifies CASSLYIRGRSNEKLFF.

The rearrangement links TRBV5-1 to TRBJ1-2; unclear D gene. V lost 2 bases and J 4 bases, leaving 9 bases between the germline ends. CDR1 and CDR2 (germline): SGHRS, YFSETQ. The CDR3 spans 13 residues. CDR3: CASSFDTAYGYTF. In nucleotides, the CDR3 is TGCGCCAGCAGCTTCGACACCGCCTATGGCTACACCTTC.

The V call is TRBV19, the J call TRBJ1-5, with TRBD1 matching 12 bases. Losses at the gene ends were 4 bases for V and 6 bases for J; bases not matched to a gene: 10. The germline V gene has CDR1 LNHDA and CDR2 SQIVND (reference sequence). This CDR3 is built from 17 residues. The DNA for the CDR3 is TGTGCCAGTAGTAGGGGGACAGGGGGCGACGAGTCTCAGCCCCAGCATTTT. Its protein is CASSRGTGGDESQPQHF.

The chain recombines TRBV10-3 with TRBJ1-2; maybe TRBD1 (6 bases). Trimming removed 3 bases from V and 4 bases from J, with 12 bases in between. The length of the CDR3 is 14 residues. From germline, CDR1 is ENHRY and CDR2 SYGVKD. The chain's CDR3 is CAISDYQQGYGYTF. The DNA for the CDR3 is TGTGCCATCAGTGACTACCAACAGGGCTATGGCTACACCTTC.

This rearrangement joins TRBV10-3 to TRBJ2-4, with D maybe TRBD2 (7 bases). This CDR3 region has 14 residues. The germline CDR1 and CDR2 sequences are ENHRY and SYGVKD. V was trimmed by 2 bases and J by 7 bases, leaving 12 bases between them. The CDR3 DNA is TGTGCCATCAGTGAGGGACTAGGGGGGAACATTCAGTACTTC. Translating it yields CAISEGLGGNIQYF.

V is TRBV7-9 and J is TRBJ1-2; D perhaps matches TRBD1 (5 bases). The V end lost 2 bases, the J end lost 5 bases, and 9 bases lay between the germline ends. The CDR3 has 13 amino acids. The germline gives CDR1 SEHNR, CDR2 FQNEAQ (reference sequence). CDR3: CASSLRGGYGYTF. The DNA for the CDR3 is TGTGCCAGCAGCTTAAGGGGAGGGTATGGCTACACCTTC.

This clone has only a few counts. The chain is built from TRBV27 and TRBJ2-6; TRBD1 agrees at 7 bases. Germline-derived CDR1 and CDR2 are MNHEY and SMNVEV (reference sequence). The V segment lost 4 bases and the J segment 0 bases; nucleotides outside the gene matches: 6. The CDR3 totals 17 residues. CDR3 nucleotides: TGTGCCAGCAGTTCGAGGACAGGCCGCTCTGGGGCCAACGTCCTGACTTTC. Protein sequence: CASSSRTGRSGANVLTF.